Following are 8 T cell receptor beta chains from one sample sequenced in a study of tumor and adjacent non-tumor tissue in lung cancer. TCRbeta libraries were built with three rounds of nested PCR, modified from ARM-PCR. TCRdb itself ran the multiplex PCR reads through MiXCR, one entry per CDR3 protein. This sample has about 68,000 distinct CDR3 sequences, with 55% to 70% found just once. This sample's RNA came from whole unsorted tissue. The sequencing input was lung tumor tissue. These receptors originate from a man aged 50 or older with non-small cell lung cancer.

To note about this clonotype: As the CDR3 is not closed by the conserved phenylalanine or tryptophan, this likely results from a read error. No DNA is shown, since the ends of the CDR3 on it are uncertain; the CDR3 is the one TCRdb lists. CDR3 protein: CAPLLADNNEQFL. The rearrangement uses TRBV21-1 and TRBJ2-1; the table gives TRBD2 as D, unverified against the DNA. TRBV21-1 is a pseudogene. Including both end residues, the CDR3 is 13 amino acids long.

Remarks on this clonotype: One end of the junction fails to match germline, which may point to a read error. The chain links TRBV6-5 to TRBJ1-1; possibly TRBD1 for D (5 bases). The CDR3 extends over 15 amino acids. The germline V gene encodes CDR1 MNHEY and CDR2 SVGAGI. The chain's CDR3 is CVSSYRRGMNTGAFF. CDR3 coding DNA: TGTGTCAGCAGTTACAGGCGTGGGATGAACACTGGAGCTTTCTTT.

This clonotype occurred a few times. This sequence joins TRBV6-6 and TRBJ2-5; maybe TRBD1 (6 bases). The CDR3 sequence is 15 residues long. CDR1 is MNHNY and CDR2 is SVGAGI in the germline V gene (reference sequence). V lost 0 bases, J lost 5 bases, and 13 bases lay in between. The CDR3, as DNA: TGTGCCAGCAGTTACTCGAGTGTGCAGGGGGAGACCCAGTACTTC. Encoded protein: CASSYSSVQGETQYF.

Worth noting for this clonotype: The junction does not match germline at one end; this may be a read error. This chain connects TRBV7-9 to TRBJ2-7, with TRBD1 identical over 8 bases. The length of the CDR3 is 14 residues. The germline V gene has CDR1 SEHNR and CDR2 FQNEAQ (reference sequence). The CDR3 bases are TGTTCCAGCAGCCCTCAGGACAGGGCGTATGAGCAGTACTTC. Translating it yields CSSSPQDRAYEQYF.

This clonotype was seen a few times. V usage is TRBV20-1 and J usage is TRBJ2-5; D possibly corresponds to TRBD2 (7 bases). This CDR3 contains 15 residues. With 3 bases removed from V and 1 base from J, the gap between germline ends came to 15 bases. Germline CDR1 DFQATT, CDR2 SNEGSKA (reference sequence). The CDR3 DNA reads TGCAGTGCTAGGACTAGGCGGGGGCTCCAAGAGACCCAGTACTTC. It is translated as CSARTRRGLQETQYF.

The CDR3 DNA reads as TGTGCCAGCAGCCCCCGATTCTATGAGCAGTACTTC. Protein: CASSPRFYEQYF. The rearrangement uses TRBV6-1 and TRBJ2-7; no reliable D call. The length of the CDR3 is 12 residues. V gave up 6 bases and J gave up 7 bases, with 13 bases separating them. Germline lookup yields CDR1 MNHNS and CDR2 SASEGT.

DNA of the CDR3: TGTGTCTGCTCGACAGAACCCAATCAGCCCCAGCATTTT. Translation gives CVCSTEPNQPQHF. V usage is TRBV30 and J usage is TRBJ1-5; D possibly corresponds to TRBD1 (5 bases). Germline lookup yields CDR1 GTSNPN and CDR2 SVGIG (reference sequence). There are 13 residues in the CDR3.

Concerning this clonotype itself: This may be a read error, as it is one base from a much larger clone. In DNA, the CDR3 is TGTGCCAGCAGATCGACAGGGGGCAGAGAAAAACTGTTTTTT. It yields the protein CASRSTGGREKLFF. The gene calls are TRBV6-1 and TRBJ1-4; 10 bases match TRBD1. The CDR3 is 14 residues long. Germline CDR1 and CDR2: MNHNS and SASEGT. Trimming removed 6 bases from V and 8 bases from J; junction bases left unmatched: 6.